The clone carrying this TCR beta chain showed up just a few times. The antigen remains unidentified. The germline V gene encodes CDR1 SGHRS and CDR2 YFSETQ. V was clipped by 4 bases and J by 7 bases, with 18 bases between them. The CDR3 has 14 amino acids. The data were obtained in a study of T-cell memory formation after mild COVID-19. Using constant-segment primers, 5'RACE produced TCR alpha and TCR beta cDNA libraries carrying sample barcodes and UMIs. TCRdb redid the calling of the 5' RACE reads with MiXCR, one entry per CDR3 protein. The table shows approximately 480,000 distinct CDR3 sequences, with roughly 20% occurring only once. Study-wide results and caveats: Contracting clones localized mainly to CM and EM when CD4+ and mainly to EMRA when CD8+. Day 15 to 85 contractors were CD4/CD8 balanced; later expanders leaned CD4+. Several responding clones turned up in pre-infection memory, indicating that cross-reactive memory may have taken part.

The TCR was taken from an adult woman who had mild COVID-19 (a few samples of this study predate the infection). Cell type and time point are not known. V and J are TRBV5-1 and TRBJ2-7, with a tentative D call TRBD1 (6 bases). The sequencing sample was made of PBMCs or a T cell subset sorted from them (not recorded which). For the CDR3, the DNA is TGCGCCAGCAGCAACGAATACAGGGCAGGGGAGCAGTACTTC. This encodes CASSNEYRAGEQYF.